This is a list of T cell receptor beta chains from one sample in a study of CD8 T cells in Susac syndrome. TCRdb redid the calling of the immunoSEQ multiplex PCR reads with MiXCR, one entry per CDR3 protein. Of roughly 190,000 distinct CDR3 sequences detected, about 95% appear once; the ten largest clones hold more than 0.1%. Sample: CD4+ T cells from PBMCs. The source of these receptors is a human donor in good health. Both conserved end residues are part of each CDR3. A D gene is named only where the DNA matches it firmly. Only some rows state a clone size, as once, few, many or a class for expanded clones.

d_call,clone_size,j_call,v_call,cdr3_aa,cdr3_nt
NA,NA,TRBJ1-4,TRBV30,CAWAGSANEKLFF,TGTGCCTGGGCAGGGTCAGCTAATGAAAAACTGTTTTTT
TRBD1,NA,TRBJ1-2,TRBV27,CASSSHRKTGASGYTF,TGTGCCAGCAGTTCCCACCGTAAGACAGGGGCGTCTGGCTACACCTTC
NA,NA,TRBJ1-2,TRBV30,CAWSERDGYTF,TGTGCCTGGAGTGAGAGGGATGGCTACACCTTC
TRBD2,NA,TRBJ2-7,TRBV30,CAWSGGTSLEQYF,TGTGCCTGGAGTGGGGGGACTAGCCTCGAGCAGTACTTC
NA,once,TRBJ2-3,TRBV6-6,CASSIRKADLTDTQYF,TGTGCCAGCAGTATCCGTAAGGCGGACCTCACAGATACGCAGTATTTT
TRBD2,once,TRBJ2-3,TRBV27,CASSLIGLGLAGSTDTQYF,TGTGCCAGCAGTTTAATTGGGCTGGGACTAGCGGGGAGCACAGATACGCAGTATTTT
NA,NA,TRBJ2-2,TRBV18,CASSLGKNTGELFF,TGTGCCAGCTCACTGGGGAAGAACACCGGGGAGCTGTTTTTT
TRBD2,NA,TRBJ2-1,TRBV20-1,CSVTFRLAGAKSSSYNEQFF,TGCAGTGTTACATTTAGGTTAGCGGGCGCAAAATCTAGCTCCTACAATGAGCAGTTCTTC
TRBD2,NA,TRBJ2-3,TRBV28,CASSRAGVGDTQYF,TGTGCCAGCAGTCGAGCGGGAGTGGGAGATACGCAGTATTTT
NA,NA,TRBJ1-1,TRBV20-1,CSPSPMNTEAFF,TGCAGCCCGTCCCCCATGAACACTGAAGCTTTCTTT
NA,NA,TRBJ1-1,TRBV27,CASSSLKGRHTEAFF,TGTGCCAGCAGTTCACTGAAGGGACGGCACACTGAAGCTTTCTTT
NA,NA,TRBJ2-1,TRBV9,CASSVGQHYNEQFF,TGTGCCAGCAGCGTAGGACAGCATTACAATGAGCAGTTCTTC
NA,NA,TRBJ2-7,TRBV6-6,CASREGQRPYEQYF,TGTGCCAGCAGGGAGGGACAACGACCCTACGAGCAGTACTTC
NA,NA,TRBJ1-1,TRBV24-1,CATSARFNTEAFF,TGTGCCACCTCTGCGAGATTTAACACTGAAGCTTTCTTT
NA,NA,TRBJ2-1,TRBV2,CASSLQGGDEQFF,TGTGCCAGCAGTCTACAGGGAGGAGATGAGCAGTTCTTC
TRBD1,NA,TRBJ1-4,TRBV30,CAWSVVWDSLATNEKLFF,TGTGCCTGGAGTGTAGTCTGGGACAGCCTAGCAACTAATGAAAAACTGTTTTTT
NA,NA,TRBJ2-3,TRBV6-5,CASRREPTDTQYF,TGTGCCAGCAGGCGGGAACCCACAGATACGCAGTATTTT
NA,once,TRBJ1-2,TRBV7-8,CASSRWGGDGYTF,TGTGCCAGCAGCCGTTGGGGGGGCGATGGCTACACCTTC
NA,NA,TRBJ2-3,TRBV12-3/TRBV12-4,CASSNGIGGSDTQYF,TGTGCCAGCAGTAATGGAATTGGTGGATCAGATACGCAGTATTTT
TRBD1,NA,TRBJ2-3,TRBV30,CACEGQATDTQYF,TGTGCCTGCGAGGGACAGGCCACAGATACGCAGTATTTT
TRBD2,NA,TRBJ2-1,TRBV4-2,CASRLGLAGNEQFF,TGTGCCAGCAGGTTGGGACTAGCGGGCAATGAGCAGTTCTTC
TRBD2,NA,TRBJ2-1,TRBV4-3,CASSQDLTSDEQFF,TGCGCCAGCAGCCAAGATTTGACTAGCGATGAGCAGTTCTTC
TRBD2,once,TRBJ2-2,TRBV6-6,CASSYPTAGVEELFF,TGTGCCAGCAGTTACCCGACAGCGGGAGTCGAGGAGCTGTTTTTT
NA,few,TRBJ2-7,TRBV7-8,CASSYTMEQYF,TGTGCCAGCAGTTATACGATGGAGCAGTACTTC
NA,NA,TRBJ2-3,TRBV25-1,CASSGAGTSTDTQYF,TGTGCCAGCAGTGGGGCCGGGACCAGCACAGATACGCAGTATTTT
NA,NA,TRBJ2-7,TRBV13,CASSDSGSSYEQYF,TGTGCCAGCAGCGATTCCGGCAGCTCCTACGAGCAGTACTTC